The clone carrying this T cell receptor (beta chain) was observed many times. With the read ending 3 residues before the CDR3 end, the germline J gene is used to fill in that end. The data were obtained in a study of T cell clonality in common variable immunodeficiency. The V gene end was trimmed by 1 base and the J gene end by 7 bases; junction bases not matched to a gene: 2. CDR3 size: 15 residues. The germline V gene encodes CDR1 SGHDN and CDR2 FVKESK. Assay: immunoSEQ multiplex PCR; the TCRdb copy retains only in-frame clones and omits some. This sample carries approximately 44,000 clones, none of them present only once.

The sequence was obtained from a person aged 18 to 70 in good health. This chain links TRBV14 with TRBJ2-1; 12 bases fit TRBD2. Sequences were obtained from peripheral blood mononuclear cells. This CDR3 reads CASSQGTSGINEQFF. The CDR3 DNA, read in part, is TGTGCCAGCAGCCAAGGGACTAGCGGGATAAATGAG. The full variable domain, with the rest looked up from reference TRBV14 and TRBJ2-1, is EAGVTQFPSHSVIEKGQTVTLRCDPISGHDNLYWYRRVMGKEIKFLLHFVKESKQDESGMPNNRFLAERTGGTYSTLKVQPAELEDSGVYFCASSQGTSGINEQFFGPGTRLTVL.